What follows are 18 T cell receptor beta chains derived from one specimen sequenced in a study of molecular identifiers for immune sequencing clone quantification. One entry per CDR3 protein, called by TCRdb with MiXCR from the PCR reads. This sample has approximately 590,000 distinct CDR3 sequences; 25% occur once, and the top ten carry approximately 0.75%. The sequencing input was naive CD8+ T cells from blood, with Jurkat cell RNA spiked in. As for subset: FACS-sorted CD8+CD4-CCR7+CD45RA+ naive T cells. All receptors derive from a human donor in good health. Some libraries in this study had Jurkat cell RNA spiked in.

This clonotype was found a few times. The chain has TRBV4-1 and TRBJ2-5; a weak D match, TRBD2 (7 bases). This CDR3 has 16 amino acids. Germline CDR1 and CDR2: MGHRA and YSYEKL. The V gene lost 1 base and the J gene lost 2 bases, with 14 bases spanning the gap. The CDR3 DNA reads as TGCGCCAGCAGCCAAGTGTTCGGGGGGCCACAAGAGACCCAGTACTTC. This encodes CASSQVFGGPQETQYF.

This clonotype was counted a few times. The CDR3 nucleotides are TGTGCCAGCAGCCAACTCAAAGCGGGAGACTTAAATACGCAGTATTTT. Residues: CASSQLKAGDLNTQYF. The rearrangement links TRBV16 to TRBJ2-3, with 8 bases identical to TRBD2. The germline gives CDR1 KGHSY, CDR2 FQNENV. J gave up 7 bases and V 2 bases, and 11 bases lay outside the gene matches. The CDR3 has 16 amino acids.

The chain has TRBV5-1 and TRBJ1-1; the match to TRBD1 covers 10 bases. CDR3 length equals 16 residues. Germline trimming cut 0 bases from V and 4 bases from J; bases unmatched to any gene: 6. Germline values: CDR1 SGHRS, CDR2 YFSETQ. Written as DNA, the CDR3 is TGCGCCAGCAGCTTGGGACAGGGGGCGCGTTCCACTGAAGCTTTCTTT. Encoded protein: CASSLGQGARSTEAFF. The full variable domain, its missing parts supplied by reference TRBV5-1 and TRBJ1-1, is KAGVTQTPRYLIKTRGQQVTLSCSPISGHRSVSWYQQTPGQGLQFLFEYFSETQRNKGNFPGRFSGRQFSNSRSEMNVSTLELGDSALYLCASSLGQGARSTEAFFGQGTRLTVV.

Regarding this clonotype: A much larger clone differs by one base, so this may be a read error. This chain links TRBV27 with TRBJ1-1; tentatively, D is TRBD1 (5 bases). Germline CDR1 MNHEY, CDR2 SMNVEV (reference sequence). The CDR3 length is 14 residues. In DNA form, the CDR3 reads TGTGCCAGCAGTTTATCTTCAGGGTACACTGAAGCTTTGTTT. As protein: CASSLSSGYTEALF.

This clonotype has only a few counts. CDR3 sequence: CASSYTTTGVVDTQYF. Here the CDR3 DNA reads TGTGCCAGCAGTTACACCACGACAGGGGTGGTGGATACGCAGTATTTT. This chain joins TRBV6-2 or TRBV6-3 and TRBJ2-3; TRBD1 matches at 8 bases. Germline CDR1 is MNHEY and CDR2 is SVGEGT. V shed 2 bases, J shed 6 bases, and the junction held 10 bases outside the gene matches. This CDR3 contains 16 residues.

Concerning this clonotype itself: The junction departs from germline at one end; a sequencing error may be responsible. The rearrangement links TRBV27 to TRBJ2-1; D gene ambiguous. Germline V lookup: CDR1 MNHEY, CDR2 SMNVEV (reference sequence). The CDR3 covers 16 residues. The CDR3 loop reads CASSSLGVSSYNEQLF. CDR3 sequence (DNA): TGTGCCAGCAGTTCCCTCGGAGTTAGCTCCTACAATGAGCAGCTCTTC.

Only a few counts were recorded for this clonotype. The V call is TRBV6-2 or TRBV6-3, the J call TRBJ2-2; D might be TRBD1 (6 bases). V lost 2 bases to trimming and J lost 5 bases, with 24 bases between them. CDR1 is MNHEY and CDR2 is SVGEGT in the germline V gene. This CDR3 is built from 19 residues. CDR3 protein: CASSYTSRDTQAETGELFF. DNA for the CDR3: TGTGCCAGCAGTTACACATCCCGGGACACCCAAGCGGAGACCGGGGAGCTGTTTTTT.

Comments on this clonotype: It may be a read error: a sequence one base away is much more abundant. V gene TRBV7-9 combines with J gene TRBJ2-3; D possibly corresponds to TRBD1 (5 bases). Looked up from germline, CDR1 is SEHNR and CDR2 is FQNEAQ (reference sequence). This CDR3 is 14 amino acids long. DNA for the CDR3: TGTGCCAGCAGCTTAGACCACAGCACAGGTACGCAGTATTTT. This translates into CASSLDHSTGTQYF.

This clonotype was picked up many times. CDR3 sequence: CASSLEAGIMNTEAFF. The CDR3 DNA sequence: TGTGCCAGCAGCTTAGAGGCGGGAATAATGAACACTGAAGCTTTCTTT. The chain links TRBV11-2 to TRBJ1-1; D gene unclear. Trimming pared 0 bases from V and 0 bases from J, leaving 11 bases between. The CDR3 contains 16 residues. Germline CDR1 reads SGHAT; CDR2 reads FQNNGV.

Concerning this clonotype itself: This sequence may be a read error, since a much larger clone differs from it by one base. The chain uses TRBV18 and TRBJ1-5; perhaps TRBD1 as D (6 bases). The CDR3 consists of 13 residues. The V gene's germline CDR1 is KGHSH and CDR2 LQKENI. The CDR3 nucleotides are TGTGCCAGCTCACCACCGACTGGGGGGCCCCAGCGTTTT. Amino acid sequence: CASSPPTGGPQRF.

This clonotype was seen repeatedly, ten times or more. The chain recombines TRBV7-9 with TRBJ1-3; D uncertain. This CDR3 contains 14 residues. Germline assignment: CDR1 SEHNR and CDR2 FQNEAQ (reference sequence). V lost 4 bases and J lost 0, with 7 bases in between. Written as DNA, the CDR3 is TGTGCCAGCAGCTCCACAGACTCTGGAAACACCATATATTTT. Translated, it gives CASSSTDSGNTIYF. Together with reference TRBV7-9 and TRBJ1-3, the CDR3 gives the full variable domain: DTGVSQNPRHKITKRGQNVTFRCDPISEHNRLYWYRQTLGQGPEFLTYFQNEAQLEKSRLLSDRFSAERPKGSFSTLEIQRTEQGDSAMYLCASSSTDSGNTIYFGEGSWLTVV.

Details on this clonotype: This may stem from a read error, because a much larger clone lies one nucleotide away. The chain is built from TRBV7-9 and TRBJ2-7, with D uncertain. This CDR3 has 12 amino acids. Germline V gene lookup returns CDR1 SEHNR and CDR2 FQNEAQ (reference sequence). V lost 2 bases to trimming and J lost 5 bases, with 7 bases between them. The CDR3 bases are TGTGCCAGCAGCTTAAGATTGCACGAGCAGTACTTC. Translated, it gives CASSLRLHEQYF.

The table lists this clonotype with a few counts. The chain joins TRBV7-8 to TRBJ2-7; 8 bases agree with TRBD2. V trimming: 4 bases; J trimming: 1 base; junction bases outside the gene matches: 6. CDR1 and CDR2 from the germline V gene are SGHVS and FQNEAQ. The CDR3 is 15 residues long. Written as DNA, the CDR3 is TGTGCCAGCAGCTCCCCGGCGGGAGGATCCTACGAGCAGTACTTC. It encodes CASSSPAGGSYEQYF.

The chain combines TRBV6-1 with TRBJ1-1; D is perhaps TRBD1 (6 bases). V was cut by 2 bases and J by 4 bases, with 20 bases left in between. The germline V gene encodes CDR1 MNHNS and CDR2 SASEGT. The CDR3 is 17 amino acids. The CDR3: CASSELAGDHYGTEAFF. The CDR3 nucleotides read TGTGCCAGCAGTGAATTGGCAGGGGATCACTATGGCACTGAAGCTTTCTTT.

The genes are TRBV4-3 and TRBJ1-2; D might be TRBD1 (6 bases). Germline CDR1 reads LGHNA; CDR2 reads YSLEER. The CDR3 is made up of 15 amino acids. V lost 0 bases to trimming and J lost 8 bases, with 16 bases between them. The CDR3 is CASSQEVDRGIGYTF. CDR3 sequence (DNA): TGCGCCAGCAGCCAAGAGGTTGATAGGGGGATAGGCTACACCTTC.

Concerning this clonotype: Given a much more abundant clone one base away, this may be a read error. This chain uses TRBV5-4 with TRBJ1-2, with D possibly matching TRBD1 (5 bases). The CDR3 contains 15 residues. Germline CDR1 reads SGHNT; CDR2 reads YYREEE (reference sequence). CDR3 protein: CASSWAGTTSYVYTF. The CDR3, as DNA: TGTGCCAGCAGCTGGGCCGGGACGACCTCCTATGTCTACACCTTC.

This CDR3 is CASSDEWQGGDGYTF. DNA for the CDR3: TGTGCCAGCAGTGATGAATGGCAGGGAGGGGATGGCTACACCTTC. This chain links TRBV2 with TRBJ1-2; possible D gene TRBD1, 5 bases. The CDR3 length is 15 residues. Trimming stripped 3 bases from V and 6 bases from J, with 17 bases between. Germline V gene sequence: CDR1 SNHLY, CDR2 FYNNEI.

On this clonotype itself: A much larger clone sits a single nucleotide away, making a read error possible. This sequence joins TRBV4-1 and TRBJ1-5, with D maybe TRBD1 (5 bases). Germline CDR1 and CDR2: MGHRA and YSYEKL. V lost 4 bases, J lost 0 bases, and 25 bases lay in between. The CDR3 is 20 residues long. CDR3 region: CASSLRVLRGMGYSNQPQHF. The CDR3, as DNA: TGCGCCAGCAGCCTTAGAGTGCTACGGGGGATGGGATATAGCAATCAGCCCCAGCATTTT.